Below, one TCR beta chain is given with its context. No antigen is known for it. Original analysis: Junction-only sequences without quality scores were provided by ImmunoSEQ, so filtering was different. Generated by immunoSEQ multiplex PCR, the TCRdb table keeps only in-frame clones and is missing some. For V, J and clone size, that table is used; D and trimming come from the DNA. The table includes 2 million to 2.5 million clones, under 97% detected once. This record belongs to a study of shared clonotypes between healthy human individuals. Study information: Three plates were used per donor for CD4 naive, three for CD4 memory, two for CD8 naive and one for CD8 memory.

The length of the CDR3 is 11 residues. CDR1 is DFQATT and CDR2 is SNEGSKA in the germline V gene (reference sequence). With 6 bases removed from V and 9 bases from J, the gap between germline ends came to 14 bases. The study, taken as a whole, reports: Some naive CD4 clonotypes, 4% to 6%, turned up in common across four donors.

This receptor was obtained from a man between 18 and 29 years old in good health. V is TRBV20-1 and J is TRBJ1-1; a weak D match, TRBD1 (5 bases). Sequences were obtained from naive CD4+ T cells sorted from blood. Subset meaning: CD45RA+ positively selected. In nucleotides, the CDR3 is TGCAGTGCGGGGCACAGGAAACAAGCTTTCTTT. This codes for CSAGHRKQAFF.